This is a list of T cell receptor beta chains from one sample in a study of blood T cells in healthy people across ages. TCRdb reprocessed the 5' RACE reads via MiXCR and lists one record per CDR3 protein. The table has 1.5 million or so distinct CDR3 sequences, roughly two fifths seen once. The material sequenced was blood. The receptor source for this set is a woman aged 18-35 years in good health. CDR3s include the opening cysteine and the closing phenylalanine or tryptophan. Each record gives: V gene, J gene, D gene, clone size, CDR3 DNA, CDR3 protein. The D gene is left open where the match is weak. Expanded clones are given a class, and other clones once, few, many or no size at all.

TRBV20-1	TRBJ2-1	TRBD2	-	TGCAGTGGAAGAGGACTAGCGGGGAATGAGCAGTTCTTC	CSGRGLAGNEQFF
TRBV6-5	TRBJ1-1	TRBD1	-	TGTGCCAGCAGTCCCGACAGGGGGCTATCTGAAGCTTTCTTT	CASSPDRGLSEAFF
TRBV4-3	TRBJ2-7	TRBD2	-	TGCGCCAGCAGCCAGATACTAGCGGGAGGGGACCACGAGCAGTACTTC	CASSQILAGGDHEQYF
TRBV10-2	TRBJ2-2	-	few	TGCGCCAGCACCGACCAAGGGATCGGGGAGCTGTTTTTT	CASTDQGIGELFF
TRBV4-3	TRBJ1-1	-	-	TGCGCCAGCAGCCTCAGAAGCAAGGGACGGAACACTGAAGCTTTCTTT	CASSLRSKGRNTEAFF
TRBV29-1	TRBJ2-5	TRBD2	few	TGCAGCGTCGACGCGACTAGCGGGGCCCAAGAGACCCAGTACTTC	CSVDATSGAQETQYF
TRBV5-1	TRBJ1-1	-	once	TGCGCCAGCAGGTCAGGGGCTATGAACACTGAAGCTTTCTTT	CASRSGAMNTEAFF
TRBV14	TRBJ2-5	-	-	TGTGCCAGCAGCCAAAAGTCAGTTCTGGTCTGGGGGACCCAGTACTTC	CASSQKSVLVWGTQYF
TRBV9	TRBJ2-3	-	-	TGTGCCAGCAGCGTAGATCTGCCTTCTAGCACAGATACGCAGTATTTT	CASSVDLPSSTDTQYF
TRBV4-1	TRBJ2-4	TRBD2	many	TGCGCCAGCAGCGCTCTAGCGGGTATAGCCAAAAACATTCAGTACTTC	CASSALAGIAKNIQYF
TRBV10-1	TRBJ1-2	-	-	TGCGCCAGCAGTGAGTCGAATCTGGGGAAGGGGTATGGCTACACCTTC	CASSESNLGKGYGYTF
TRBV6-1	TRBJ1-2	-	-	TGTGCCAGCCGTACCCGGGGGATAGGGAGCTACACCTTC	CASRTRGIGSYTF
TRBV5-1	TRBJ1-1	TRBD1	once	TGCGCCAGCAGCTTGGGCCCGGACAGGCAGAACACTGAAGCTTTCTTT	CASSLGPDRQNTEAFF
TRBV12-3/TRBV12-4	TRBJ2-7	TRBD1	-	TGTGCCAGCACCTTGACAGGGGTCGAGCAGTACTTC	CASTLTGVEQYF
TRBV29-1	TRBJ2-7	-	-	TGCAGCGTAGTAGTACGGCTGAAAGATGAGCAGTACTTC	CSVVVRLKDEQYF
TRBV7-2	TRBJ2-1	-	-	TGTGCCAGCAGCTTAGAGTTAGTTAATGAGCAGTTCTTC	CASSLELVNEQFF
TRBV6-6	TRBJ1-2	-	-	TGTGCCAGCAGTTACCCTGCAGGGGACGGTAACTATGGCTACACCTTC	CASSYPAGDGNYGYTF
TRBV4-1	TRBJ2-5	-	few	TGCGCCAGCAGCCAGGGCGGCACGGAGACCCAGTACTTC	CASSQGGTETQYF
TRBV7-9	TRBJ2-3	-	few	TGTGCCAGCAGTTTAGCGAGGGAGGCAGATACGCAGTATTTT	CASSLAREADTQYF
TRBV12-3/TRBV12-4	TRBJ1-2	-	few	TGTGCCAGCTTGGACTCGCTTGGCTACACCTTC	CASLDSLGYTF
TRBV4-3	TRBJ2-1	TRBD2	few	TGCGCCAGCAGCCGACTAGCGGGATCATTTAATGAGCAGTTCTTC	CASSRLAGSFNEQFF
TRBV29-1	TRBJ2-1	-	few	TGCAGCGCTTGGGGGACTTGGCTAGATAGCTCCTACAATGAGCAGTTCTTC	CSAWGTWLDSSYNEQFF
TRBV20-1	TRBJ1-1	-	-	TGCAGTGCTCAAACTGTCCCGAACACTGAAGCTTTCTTT	CSAQTVPNTEAFF
TRBV4-1	TRBJ1-2	-	-	TGCGCCAGCAGCCTTGGACAGAAGTTCAATGGCTACACCTTC	CASSLGQKFNGYTF
TRBV27	TRBJ1-5	TRBD1	-	TGTGCCAGCAGTGCCCGGGACAGGGGGCTGAACGGCAATCAGCCCCAGCATTTT	CASSARDRGLNGNQPQHF
TRBV6-6	TRBJ2-5	-	few	TGTGCCAGCAGATCCCATGAGTGGGGCCAAGAGACCCAGTACTTC	CASRSHEWGQETQYF
TRBV5-1	TRBJ1-2	-	-	TGCGCCAGCAGCACCGACACCTTATACGATGGCTACACCTTC	CASSTDTLYDGYTF
TRBV5-1	TRBJ2-7	-	-	TGCGCCAGCAGCTTGGCAGCAGGGAGCTCCTACAATGAGCAGTACTTC	CASSLAAGSSYNEQYF
TRBV10-2	TRBJ1-2	-	few	TGCGCCAGCAGCTATGGGTCAGATGTTGGCGGCTACACCTTC	CASSYGSDVGGYTF
TRBV7-2	TRBJ2-3	TRBD2	-	TGTGCCAGCAGCCGAAAAGGACTAGCGGGAGGGGCAGATACGCAGTATTTT	CASSRKGLAGGADTQYF
TRBV20-1	TRBJ1-1	-	few	TGCAGTGCTCCTAATTTGGTCCGGCGCACTGAAGCTTTCTTT	CSAPNLVRRTEAFF
TRBV15	TRBJ1-2	-	few	TGTGCCACCAGCAGAGACAGGGAGGTTGGCTACACCTTC	CATSRDREVGYTF
TRBV5-1	TRBJ2-7	TRBD2	-	TGCGCCAGCACCCCAGGACTAGCGGGGGGTCTCTACGAGCAGTACTTC	CASTPGLAGGLYEQYF
TRBV12-5	TRBJ2-3	-	-	TGTGCTAGACCCTCTACTAGGGGATTCAACACAGATACGCAGTATTTT	CARPSTRGFNTDTQYF
TRBV29-1	TRBJ2-7	TRBD2	-	TGCAGCGTTGAGGGGGTTTCCGCGGGAGGGCCCTACGAGCAGTACTTC	CSVEGVSAGGPYEQYF